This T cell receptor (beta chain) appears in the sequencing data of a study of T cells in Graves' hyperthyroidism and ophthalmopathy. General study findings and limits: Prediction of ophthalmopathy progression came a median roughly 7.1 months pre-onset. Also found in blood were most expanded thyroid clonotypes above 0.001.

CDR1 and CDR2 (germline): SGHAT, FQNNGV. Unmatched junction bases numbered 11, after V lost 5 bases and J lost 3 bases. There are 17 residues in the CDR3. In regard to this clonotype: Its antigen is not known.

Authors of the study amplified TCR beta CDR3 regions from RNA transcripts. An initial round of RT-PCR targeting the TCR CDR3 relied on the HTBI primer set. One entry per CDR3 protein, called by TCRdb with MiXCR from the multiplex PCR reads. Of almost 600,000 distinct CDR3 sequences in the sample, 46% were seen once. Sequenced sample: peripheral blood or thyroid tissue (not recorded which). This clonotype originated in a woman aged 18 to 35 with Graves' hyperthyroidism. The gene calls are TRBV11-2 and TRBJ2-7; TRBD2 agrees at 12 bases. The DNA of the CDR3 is TGTGCCAGCAGCCATCGACTAGCGGGAGCCAAACGCTACGAGCAGTACTTC. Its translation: CASSHRLAGAKRYEQYF.